The 18 T cell receptor beta chains listed next were all sequenced from one sample in a study of relationships among human T cell subsets. The CD45RA-negative fraction was bead-selected with anti-CD45RO to obtain memory T cells. From mRNA, alpha and beta CDR3 regions were amplified using semiquantitative ARM-PCR. In ARM-PCR, communal superprimers followed tagged nested gene-specific primers for exponential amplification. MiXCR, run by TCRdb on the multiplex PCR reads, gives a single entry per CDR3 protein. The table shows thousands of distinct CDR3 sequences, with about 50% occurring only once. Sequences were obtained from memory T cells sorted from blood. These receptors originate from a man aged 35 to 55 in good health.

The rearrangement links TRBV28 to TRBJ1-1, with D maybe TRBD1 (6 bases). Germline-derived CDR1 and CDR2 are MDHEN and SYDVKM. Trimming cost V 8 bases and J 0 bases, with 13 bases left between them. This CDR3 comprises 14 residues. CDR3 sequence (DNA): TGTGCCAGCCGGCGGGCAGGGGTGAACACTGAAGCTTTCTTT. Amino acid sequence: CASRRAGVNTEAFF.

About this clonotype itself: The germline gene is not matched at one end of the junction; a read error may be the cause. The CDR3 coding sequence is TGTGCCATCAGTCGTCCGGGAGGGAACACTGAAACTTTCTTT. Amino acid sequence: CAISRPGGNTETFF. The V and J genes are TRBV10-3 and TRBJ1-1; no clear D gene. Germline V lookup: CDR1 ENHRY, CDR2 SYGVKD. This CDR3 has 14 residues.

This chain uses TRBV29-1 with TRBJ1-3, with 10 bases aligning to TRBD1. This CDR3 has 14 residues. Trimming took 6 bases from V and 2 from J; bases not matched to a gene: 4. CDR1 and CDR2 from the germline V gene are SQVTM and ANQGSEA. The CDR3 DNA follows: TGCAGCGTACTGACAGGGGGCACTGGAAACACCATATATTTT. Residues: CSVLTGGTGNTIYF.

The rearrangement uses TRBV18 and TRBJ1-5; maybe TRBD1 (6 bases). V lost 6 bases and J 0 bases, leaving 18 bases between the germline ends. The CDR3 is 17 residues long. The V gene's germline CDR1 is KGHSH and CDR2 LQKENI. The CDR3 is CASSSLDSRYSNQPQHF. The CDR3, as DNA: TGTGCCAGCTCGTCTCTGGACAGCCGATATAGCAATCAGCCCCAGCATTTT.

This clonotype was counted a few times. The chain uses TRBV11-3 and TRBJ2-3; the D gene is possibly TRBD1 (7 bases). Between the trimmed V and J ends, which lost 5 bases and 2 bases, there was a span of 14 bases. From germline, CDR1 is SGHNT and CDR2 YENEEA. The CDR3 contains 15 residues. CDR3 sequence reads: CASSAGQTLTDTQYF. In nucleotides, the CDR3 is TGTGCCAGCAGCGCGGGACAGACCCTCACAGATACGCAGTATTTT.

The chain joins TRBV28 to TRBJ2-5; D uncertain. Germline CDR1 MDHEN, CDR2 SYDVKM. The CDR3 is made up of 14 amino acids. Trimming took 5 bases from V and 2 from J, leaving 12 bases between them. The CDR3 nucleotides are TGTGCCAGCAGTCCCCCTTGGGGACAAGAGACCCAGTACTTC. Protein: CASSPPWGQETQYF. Complete variable domain (other parts from reference TRBV28 and TRBJ2-5): DVKVTQSSRYLVKRTGEKVFLECVQDMDHENMFWYRQDPGLGLRLIYFSYDVKMKEKGDIPEGYSVSREKKERFSLILESASTNQTSMYLCASSPPWGQETQYFGPGTRLLVL.

This chain joins TRBV4-1 and TRBJ2-3; 8 bases fit TRBD2. The CDR3 contains 15 residues. After removal of 1 base from V and 6 bases from J, the junction contained 6 bases not matched to a gene. CDR1 and CDR2 (germline): MGHRA, YSYEKL. The CDR3 is CASSQAPSGPDTQYF. CDR3 coding DNA: TGCGCCAGCAGCCAAGCTCCTAGCGGGCCCGATACGCAGTATTTT.

This clonotype occurred a few times. Lacking the conserved final phenylalanine or tryptophan, this CDR3 likely reflects a read error. This rearrangement joins TRBV14 to TRBJ2-1, with 14 bases fitting TRBD2. The germline CDR1 and CDR2 sequences are SGHDN and FVKESK. The CDR3 runs to 17 residues. The junction had 8 bases not matched to a gene; V was cut back by 4 bases and J by 6 bases. CDR3 DNA sequence: TGTGCCAGCAGCCGTCCGGGACTAGCGGGAGCTTCCAATGAGCAGTTCCTC. This translates into CASSRPGLAGASNEQFL.

The rearrangement uses TRBV25-1 and TRBJ2-2; maybe TRBD2 (6 bases). This CDR3 contains 15 residues. Trimming pared 5 bases from V and 3 bases from J, leaving 13 bases between. The germline gives CDR1 MGHDK, CDR2 SYGVNS. The CDR3 protein is CASSNRESDTGELFF. For the CDR3, the DNA is TGTGCCAGCAGTAACCGGGAGAGTGACACCGGGGAGCTGTTTTTT.

The table lists this clonotype with a few counts. The chain has TRBV10-2 and TRBJ2-7; D ambiguous. Trimming removed 10 bases at V and 4 bases at J, with 20 bases between. The CDR3 loop spans 14 amino acids. Germline lookup yields CDR1 WSHSY and CDR2 SAAADI. The CDR3 spells CATRSGFGLYEQYF. In nucleotides, the CDR3 is TGCGCCACCCGCTCTGGGTTCGGCCTGTACGAGCAGTACTTC.

The rearrangement links TRBV12-3 or TRBV12-4 to TRBJ2-7; D tentatively reads TRBD1 or TRBD2 (6 bases each). The CDR3 is 16 residues long. Between the trimmed V and J ends, which lost 1 base and 2 bases, there was a span of 15 bases. The CDR3 here is CASSLVSQGRTYEQYF. In DNA, the CDR3 is TGTGCCAGCAGTTTAGTGTCCCAGGGGAGGACCTACGAGCAGTACTTC.

This clonotype was found a few times. The chain couples TRBV27 to TRBJ2-1, with D unresolved. Per germline, CDR1 MNHEY and CDR2 SMNVEV (reference sequence). The V end lost 3 bases, the J end lost 2 bases, and 11 bases lay between the germline ends. The CDR3 has 15 amino acids. CDR3: CASSLGRNTYNEQFF. The CDR3 DNA is TGTGCCAGCAGTTTGGGCAGGAATACCTACAATGAGCAGTTCTTC.

The chain is built from TRBV20-1 and TRBJ2-3; D unclear. The CDR3 length is 12 residues. Looked up from germline, CDR1 is DFQATT and CDR2 is SNEGSKA (reference sequence). V was clipped by 4 bases and J by 0 bases, with 5 bases between them. CDR3 bases: TGCAGTGCTATGACTAGCACAGATACGCAGTATTTT. Translation gives CSAMTSTDTQYF.

This clonotype was detected only a few times. J is TRBJ1-1 and V is TRBV4-1; the D gene is possibly TRBD1 (5 bases). Trimming pared 2 bases from V and 0 bases from J, leaving 16 bases between. CDR3 length: 17 amino acids. CDR1 and CDR2 (germline): MGHRA, YSYEKL. CDR3 sequence reads: CASSQLGLRGVNTEAFF. DNA of the CDR3: TGCGCCAGCAGCCAACTGGGCTTAAGGGGCGTGAACACTGAAGCTTTCTTT.

This chain joins TRBV10-3 and TRBJ2-3; D is ambiguous. Germline assignment: CDR1 ENHRY and CDR2 SYGVKD. This CDR3 comprises 12 residues. Deletions cut 10 bases from V and 3 bases from J, with 11 bases between. For the CDR3, the DNA is TGTGCCACGCAGACACAGACAGATACGCAGTATTTT. It translates to CATQTQTDTQYF.

The genes are TRBV10-3 and TRBJ2-1; the D is unclear. V was pared by 4 bases and J by 4 bases, with 8 bases between. Germline V gene lookup returns CDR1 ENHRY and CDR2 SYGVKD. The CDR3 loop spans 13 amino acids. The CDR3 bases are TGTGCCATCAGTGGGGCAGATTACAATGAGCAGTTCTTC. It codes for CAISGADYNEQFF.

V and J are TRBV5-8 and TRBJ1-5; possible D gene TRBD1, 6 bases. V lost 4 bases, J lost 4 bases, and 21 bases lay in between. There are 17 residues in the CDR3. Germline lookup yields CDR1 SGHTS and CDR2 YDEGEE. The CDR3 bases are TGTGCCAGCAGCCCTTGGCTGGGCAGGGGATCGAATCAGCCCCAGCATTTT. The encoded protein is CASSPWLGRGSNQPQHF.

This clonotype was recorded a few times. The V gene is TRBV11-2, the J gene TRBJ1-2; D gene unclear. The CDR3 is 14 amino acids. V was cut by 6 bases and J by 6 bases, with 17 bases left in between. Germline assignment: CDR1 SGHAT and CDR2 FQNNGV. CDR3 protein: CASRTPSDPNGYTF. The CDR3 DNA reads as TGTGCCAGCAGAACCCCCTCGGATCCGAATGGCTACACCTTC. Filled out from reference TRBV11-2 and TRBJ1-2, the complete variable domain reads EAGVAQSPRYKIIEKRQSVAFWCNPISGHATLYWYQQILGQGPKLLIQFQNNGVVDDSQLPKDRFSAERLKGVDSTLKIQPAKLEDSAVYLCASRTPSDPNGYTFGSGTRLTVV.